The entry below gives a single TCR beta chain sequence along with its context. This sample is drawn from a study of T-cell reconstitution after alpha-beta-depleted transplantation in children. V was shortened by 0 bases and J by 7 bases, with 17 bases between the two germline ends. CDR1 is SGHRS and CDR2 is YFSETQ in the germline V gene. This CDR3 region has 15 residues. Unique molecular identifiers featured in how the TCRbeta library was prepared. One entry per CDR3 protein, called by TCRdb with MiXCR from the PCR reads. The sample includes a few hundred thousand distinct CDR3 sequences, 27% of them seen just once.

The input for sequencing was PBMCs, taken before TCRalphabeta/CD19-depleted stem cell transplant. The receptor comes from a boy younger than two with Wiskott-Aldrich syndrome, due to receive a stem cell transplant. The chain joins TRBV5-1 to TRBJ2-7; possibly TRBD1 for D (7 bases). CDR3 DNA sequence: TGCGCCAGCAGCTTGGTCAGGGGGGTATCCGGTGAGCAGTACTTC. Its translation is CASSLVRGVSGEQYF.